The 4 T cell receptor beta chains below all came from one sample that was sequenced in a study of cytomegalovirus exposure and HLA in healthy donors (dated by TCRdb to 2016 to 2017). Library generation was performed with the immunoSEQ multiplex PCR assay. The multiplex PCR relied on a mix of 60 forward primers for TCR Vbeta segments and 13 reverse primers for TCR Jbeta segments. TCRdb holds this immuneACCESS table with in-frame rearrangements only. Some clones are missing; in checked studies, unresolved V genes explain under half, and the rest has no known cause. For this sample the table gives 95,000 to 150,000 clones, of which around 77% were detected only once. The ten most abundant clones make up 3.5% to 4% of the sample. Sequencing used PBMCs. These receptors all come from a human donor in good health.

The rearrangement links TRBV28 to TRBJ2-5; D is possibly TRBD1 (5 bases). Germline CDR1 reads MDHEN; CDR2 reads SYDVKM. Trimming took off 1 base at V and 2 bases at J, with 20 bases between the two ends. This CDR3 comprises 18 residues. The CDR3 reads CASSLSQRWGGNQETQYF. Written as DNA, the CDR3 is TGTGCCAGCAGTTTATCCCAGCGCTGGGGCGGAAATCAAGAGACCCAGTACTTC.

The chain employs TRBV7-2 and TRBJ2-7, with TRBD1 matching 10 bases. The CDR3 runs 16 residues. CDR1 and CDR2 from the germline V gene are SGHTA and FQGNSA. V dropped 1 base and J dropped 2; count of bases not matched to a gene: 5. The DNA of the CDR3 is TGTGCCAGCAGCTTAGAGGGACAGGGGAACCCCTACGAGCAGTACTTC. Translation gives CASSLEGQGNPYEQYF.

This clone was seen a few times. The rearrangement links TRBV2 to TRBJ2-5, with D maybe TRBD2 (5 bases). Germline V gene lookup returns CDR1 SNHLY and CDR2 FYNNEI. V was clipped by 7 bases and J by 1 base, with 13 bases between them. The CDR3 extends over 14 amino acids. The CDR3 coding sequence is TGTGCCAGCACCCCGGCGGGTGGCCAAGAGACCCAGTACTTC. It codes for CASTPAGGQETQYF.

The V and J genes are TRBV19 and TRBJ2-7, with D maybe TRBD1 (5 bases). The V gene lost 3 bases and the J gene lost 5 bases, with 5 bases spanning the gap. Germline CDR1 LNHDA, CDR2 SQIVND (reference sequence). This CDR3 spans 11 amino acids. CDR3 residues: CASSMGHEQYF. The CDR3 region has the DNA TGTGCCAGTAGTATGGGGCACGAGCAGTACTTC.